The rows below give T cell receptor beta chains drawn from one sample of a study of blood T cell repertoires in COVID-19. Measured with immunoSEQ multiplex PCR; TCRdb has only the in-frame clones, and not every one. The sample carries over 250,000 clones, about 85% recorded once. The sequenced sample consisted of peripheral blood. The receptors stem from a human donor in a cohort sampled during active COVID-19. The CDR3 runs from the conserved cysteine through the conserved F or W. D genes are given only for firm matches. Clone size, where shown, is once, few, many, or a class for clones that have expanded.

TRBV30	-	TRBD2	TRBJ2-1	TGTGCCTGGGGGTCCGGACTAGCGGGAGTTCAGTTCTTC	CAWGSGLAGVQFF
TRBV27	-	-	TRBJ2-1	TGTGCCAGCAGGGCAGACCCCAACCGGGACAATGAGCAGTTCTTC	CASRADPNRDNEQFF
TRBV2	-	-	TRBJ2-3	TGTGCCAGCAGTGTCTTAGCGAGTACGGATACGCAGTATTTT	CASSVLASTDTQYF
TRBV9	-	TRBD2	TRBJ2-3	TGTGCCAGCAGCGTAGGAGGGCTAGCGGGAACCGCGCAGTATTTT	CASSVGGLAGTAQYF
TRBV21-1	-	-	TRBJ2-1	TGTGCCAGCAGCACACCTGACAGGGGGCAGTTCTTC	CASSTPDRGQFF
TRBV5-3	-	-	TRBJ1-2	TGTGCCAGAAGCTTGGTATCAGCCCGGGGGAGTGGCTACACCTTC	CARSLVSARGSGYTF
TRBV7-9	-	-	TRBJ1-1	TGTGCCAGCAGCTTAGAACAGAACACTGAAGCTTTCTTT	CASSLEQNTEAFF
TRBV15	-	-	TRBJ1-4	TGTGCCACCAGCTGGGGGGAGGGGCGTAATGAAAAACTGTTTTTT	CATSWGEGRNEKLFF
TRBV6-5	-	-	TRBJ2-2	TGTGCCAGCGTTCGGGAGAACACCGGGGAGCTGTTTTTT	CASVRENTGELFF
TRBV7-2	-	-	TRBJ2-1	TGTGCCAGCAGCTTAGGGCTAGCTCCTGGTGAGCAGTTCTTC	CASSLGLAPGEQFF
TRBV11-2	-	TRBD1	TRBJ2-7	TGTGCCAGCAGCTTAGATCTGGGACAGCCCTACGAGCAGTACTTC	CASSLDLGQPYEQYF
TRBV9	-	-	TRBJ2-1	TGTGCCAGCAGCGTAGATCCGGGGGACTCCTACAATGAGCAGTTCTTC	CASSVDPGDSYNEQFF
TRBV27	few	TRBD2	TRBJ2-7	TGTGCCAGCAGTCCGCTAGCGGTTCCTTCCTACGAGCAGTACTTC	CASSPLAVPSYEQYF
TRBV6-5	few	TRBD1	TRBJ1-5	TGTGCCAGCAGTTACGGGACAGGGGCGAATCAGCCCCAGCATTTT	CASSYGTGANQPQHF
TRBV7-9	-	-	TRBJ1-1	TGTGCCAGCAGCTTAGAAGCCAACACTGAAGCTTTCTTT	CASSLEANTEAFF
TRBV2	-	TRBD1	TRBJ1-5	TGTGCCAGCAGAGACGTCAGGGGGGATCAGCCCCAGCATTTT	CASRDVRGDQPQHF
TRBV3-1/TRBV3-2	-	TRBD1	TRBJ1-2	TGTGCCAGCAGCCAAGATTATCGGGACAGGAAGGGCTATGGCTACACCTTC	CASSQDYRDRKGYGYTF
TRBV3-1/TRBV3-2	-	TRBD1	TRBJ2-7	TGTGCCAGCAGCTTCACCGGGACAGGGCAGTACTTC	CASSFTGTGQYF
TRBV6-6	once	TRBD1	TRBJ2-3	TGTGCCACCTGGACAGGTCACACAGATACGCAGTATTTT	CATWTGHTDTQYF
TRBV5-1	-	-	TRBJ1-2	TGCGCCAGCAGGAAGGGTCTCGGGATCTTC	CASRKGLGIF
TRBV11-3	-	-	TRBJ2-2	TGTGCCAGCAGCTTAATGCAGGAAAGCGGGGAGCTGTTTTTT	CASSLMQESGELFF
TRBV6-6	-	-	TRBJ1-3	TGTGCCAGCAGGGACACCGACATGAGCGGAAACACCATATATTTT	CASRDTDMSGNTIYF
TRBV19	-	-	TRBJ2-3	TGTGCCAGTAGTATATCTGTAGTTAAGGATACGCAGTATTTT	CASSISVVKDTQYF
TRBV7-3	-	TRBD2	TRBJ2-1	TGTGCCAGCAGCTCGACTAGCGGGAGGTACAATGAGCAGTTCTTC	CASSSTSGRYNEQFF
TRBV28	once	TRBD2	TRBJ2-5	TGTGCCAGCAGCATAGCGGGACAAGAGACCCAGTACTTC	CASSIAGQETQYF
TRBV28	-	-	TRBJ2-4	TGTGCCAGCAGTTTCCCAGGGGCAGGGATTCAGTACTTC	CASSFPGAGIQYF
TRBV6-1	once	-	TRBJ1-5	TGTGCCAGCAGTGAAGTCCTCCAGCATTTT	CASSEVLQHF
TRBV19	-	TRBD2	TRBJ2-2	TGTGCCAGTAGTATCGGACTAGCGGGAGCCGGGGAGCTGTTTTTT	CASSIGLAGAGELFF
TRBV28	-	TRBD1	TRBJ2-3	TGTGCCAGCAGAAAACCGGGACAGAGGCTCACAGATACGCAGTATTTT	CASRKPGQRLTDTQYF
TRBV2	once	-	TRBJ2-1	TGTGCCATCCCCCCAGGCATTGGAACTTTACAGGGTGGTGAGCAGTTCTTC	CAIPPGIGTLQGGEQFF
TRBV5-5	-	-	TRBJ2-3	TGTGCCAGCAGCTTACAGGGTTCGACCCCAGATACGCAGTATTTT	CASSLQGSTPDTQYF
TRBV3-1/TRBV3-2	-	TRBD2	TRBJ2-7	TGTGCCAGCAGCCGGACAATGACTAGCGCAACCTACGAGCAGTACTTC	CASSRTMTSATYEQYF
TRBV4-1	-	TRBD1	TRBJ1-5	TGCGCCAGCAGCCATTCGACAGGGTCCCATCAGCCCCAGCATTTT	CASSHSTGSHQPQHF